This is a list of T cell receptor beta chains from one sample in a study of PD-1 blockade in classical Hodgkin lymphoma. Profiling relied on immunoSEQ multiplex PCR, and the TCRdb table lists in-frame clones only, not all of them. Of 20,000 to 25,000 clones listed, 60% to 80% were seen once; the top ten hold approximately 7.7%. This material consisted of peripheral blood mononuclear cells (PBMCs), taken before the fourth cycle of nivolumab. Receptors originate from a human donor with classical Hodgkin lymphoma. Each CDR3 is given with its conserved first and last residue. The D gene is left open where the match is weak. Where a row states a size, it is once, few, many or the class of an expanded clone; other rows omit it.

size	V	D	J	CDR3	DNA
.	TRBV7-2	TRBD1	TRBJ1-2	CASSSSGTGLYGYTF	TGTGCCAGCAGTAGTTCCGGGACAGGGTTATATGGCTACACCTTC
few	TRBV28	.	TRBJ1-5	CASSFSSLGQHF	TGTGCCAGCAGTTTCTCGTCTTTGGGCCAGCATTTT
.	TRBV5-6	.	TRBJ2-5	CASSLRGGETQYF	TGTGCCAGCAGCTTGAGGGGTGGAGAGACCCAGTACTTC
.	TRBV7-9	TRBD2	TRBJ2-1	CASSYGGWDEQFF	TGTGCCAGCAGCTACGGGGGGTGGGATGAGCAGTTCTTC
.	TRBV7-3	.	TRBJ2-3	CASSLAGIGDTQYF	TGTGCCAGCAGCTTAGCCGGCATCGGGGATACGCAGTATTTT
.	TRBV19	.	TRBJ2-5	CASSSRTDLDQETQYF	TGTGCCAGTAGTTCAAGGACCGATTTGGACCAAGAGACCCAGTACTTC
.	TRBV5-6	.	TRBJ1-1	CASSLDRYNTEAFF	TGTGCCAGCAGCTTGGACAGATACAACACTGAAGCTTTCTTT
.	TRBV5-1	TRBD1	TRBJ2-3	CASSFLQGGDTQYF	TGCGCCAGCAGCTTCTTACAGGGGGGAGATACGCAGTATTTT
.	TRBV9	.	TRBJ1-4	CASSVGVSGEKLFF	TGTGCCAGCAGCGTAGGCGTTTCGGGGGAAAAACTGTTTTTT
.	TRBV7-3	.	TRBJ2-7	CASSFQGASEQYF	TGTGCCAGCAGCTTTCAGGGAGCTTCCGAGCAGTACTTC
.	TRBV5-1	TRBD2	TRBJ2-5	CASSSASGGAYKTQYF	TGCGCCAGCAGTTCAGCTAGCGGGGGGGCCTATAAGACCCAGTACTTC
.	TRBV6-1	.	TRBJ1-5	CATETAPNQPQHF	TGTGCCACCGAAACGGCCCCCAATCAGCCCCAGCATTTT
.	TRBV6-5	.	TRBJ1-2	CASSYTGDGYTF	TGTGCCAGCAGTTACACTGGGGATGGCTACACCTTC
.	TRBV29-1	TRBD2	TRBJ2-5	CSVATSGRETQYF	TGCAGCGTAGCGACTAGCGGGAGAGAGACCCAGTACTTC
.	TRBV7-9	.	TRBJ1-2	CASSLPDGWRGYTF	TGTGCCAGCAGCTTGCCGGACGGATGGCGGGGCTACACCTTC
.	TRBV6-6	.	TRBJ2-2	CASSSGVELFF	TGTGCCAGCAGTTCGGGGGTTGAGCTGTTTTTT
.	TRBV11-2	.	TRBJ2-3	CASSLELVVDRTDTQYF	TGTGCCAGCAGCTTAGAACTGGTTGTCGACCGCACAGATACGCAGTATTTT
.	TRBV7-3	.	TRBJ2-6	CASSPGFSGANVLTF	TGTGCCAGCAGCCCCGGGTTCTCTGGGGCCAACGTCCTGACTTTC
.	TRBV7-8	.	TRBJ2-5	CASSLAQGWGDTQYF	TGTGCCAGCAGCTTAGCTCAGGGATGGGGGGATACCCAGTACTTC
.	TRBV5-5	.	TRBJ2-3	CASSLVWQSTDTQYF	TGTGCCAGCAGCTTGGTGTGGCAGAGCACAGATACGCAGTATTTT
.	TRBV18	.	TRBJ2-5	CASSPQGQETQYF	TGTGCCAGCTCACCACAGGGCCAAGAGACCCAGTACTTC
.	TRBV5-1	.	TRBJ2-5	CASSLQQGSETQYF	TGCGCCAGCAGCTTACAACAGGGTTCCGAGACCCAGTACTTC
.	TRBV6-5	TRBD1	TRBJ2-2	CASNPTGGGGELFF	TGTGCCAGCAACCCGACAGGGGGCGGCGGGGAGCTGTTTTTT
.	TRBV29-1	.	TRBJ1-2	CSVEDQRAYGYTF	TGCAGCGTTGAAGACCAAAGGGCCTATGGCTACACCTTC
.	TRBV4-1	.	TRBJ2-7	CASSHSGTNEQYF	TGCGCCAGCAGCCATTCCGGGACAAACGAGCAGTACTTC
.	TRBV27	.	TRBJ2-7	CASSFTTESSYEQYF	TGTGCCAGCAGTTTCACCACAGAGAGCTCCTACGAGCAGTACTTC
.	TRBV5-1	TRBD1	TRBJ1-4	CASSKGQKNEKLFF	TGCGCCAGCAGCAAGGGACAGAAAAATGAAAAACTGTTTTTT
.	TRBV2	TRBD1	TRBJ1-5	CASSGDSPYSNQPQHF	TGTGCCAGCAGCGGGGACAGCCCTTATAGCAATCAGCCCCAGCATTTT
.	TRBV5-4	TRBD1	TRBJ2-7	CASSQRATGGFDEQYF	TGTGCCAGCAGCCAAAGGGCGACAGGGGGTTTCGACGAGCAGTACTTC
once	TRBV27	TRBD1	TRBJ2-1	CASRLPGTGTNEQFF	TGTGCCAGCAGGCTTCCCGGGACAGGGACGAATGAGCAGTTCTTC
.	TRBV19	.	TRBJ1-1	CASSIGRGTEAFF	TGTGCCAGTAGTATCGGGAGAGGGACTGAAGCTTTCTTT
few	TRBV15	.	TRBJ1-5	CATSRDGDNHQPQHF	TGTGCCACCAGCAGAGATGGGGACAACCATCAGCCCCAGCATTTT
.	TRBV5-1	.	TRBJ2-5	CASSLGQAYQETQYF	TGCGCCAGCAGCTTGGGACAGGCATACCAAGAGACCCAGTACTTC
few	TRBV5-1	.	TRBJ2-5	CASSVGLWQGKETQYF	TGCGCCAGCAGCGTCGGACTGTGGCAGGGGAAAGAGACCCAGTACTTC
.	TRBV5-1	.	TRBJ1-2	CASSLALQPNYGYTF	TGCGCCAGCAGCTTGGCTCTACAGCCTAACTATGGCTACACCTTC
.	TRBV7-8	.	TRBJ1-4	CASSPTGHNEKLFF	TGTGCCAGCAGCCCTACGGGCCATAATGAAAAACTGTTTTTT
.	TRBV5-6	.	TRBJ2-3	CASSLAPAWGTDTQYF	TGTGCCAGCAGCTTGGCCCCAGCATGGGGCACAGATACGCAGTATTTT
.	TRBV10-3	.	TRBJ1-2	CAATTDNYGYTF	TGTGCCGCGACGACAGATAACTATGGCTACACCTTC
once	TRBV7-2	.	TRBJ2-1	CASNIGYGNEQFF	TGTGCCAGCAACATAGGGTACGGGAATGAGCAGTTCTTC
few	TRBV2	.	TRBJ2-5	CASSEALGGTQYF	TGTGCCAGCAGTGAAGCCCTGGGGGGGACCCAGTACTTC
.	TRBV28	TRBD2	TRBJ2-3	CASGGLAGYTDTQYF	TGTGCCAGCGGGGGACTAGCGGGATACACAGATACGCAGTATTTT
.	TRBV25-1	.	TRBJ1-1	CASSPQGRNTEAFF	TGTGCCAGCAGCCCGCAGGGTCGGAACACTGAAGCTTTCTTT